This TCR beta chain was found in a study of T cells in women clearing cervical HPV infection. Study-wide context: HLA type stays a possible confounder, typing being limited.

There are 15 residues in the CDR3. Germline CDR1 SGHAT, CDR2 FQNNGV. The ends were cut back, 2 bases at V and 3 bases at J, with 8 bases in the middle. Each participant carried one incident cervical HPV16 infection only. Note on this clone: The CDR3 end lies 3 residues beyond the end of the read and is filled in from the germline J gene.

Only in-frame clones appear in the TCRdb table, and some are missing; sequencing was by immunoSEQ multiplex PCR. This repertoire includes 22,000 or so clones. This clonotype originated in a woman aged 18 to 75 with a cervical HPV16 infection that either progressed to CIN3+ or cleared (not recorded which). The V gene is TRBV11-2, the J gene TRBJ2-6; no clear D. The specimen sequenced was blood buffy coat. Here the CDR3 reads CASSLFSRGANVLTF. Incomplete CDR3 DNA: TGTGCCAGCAGCTTATTCTCCCGTGGGGCCAACGTC.